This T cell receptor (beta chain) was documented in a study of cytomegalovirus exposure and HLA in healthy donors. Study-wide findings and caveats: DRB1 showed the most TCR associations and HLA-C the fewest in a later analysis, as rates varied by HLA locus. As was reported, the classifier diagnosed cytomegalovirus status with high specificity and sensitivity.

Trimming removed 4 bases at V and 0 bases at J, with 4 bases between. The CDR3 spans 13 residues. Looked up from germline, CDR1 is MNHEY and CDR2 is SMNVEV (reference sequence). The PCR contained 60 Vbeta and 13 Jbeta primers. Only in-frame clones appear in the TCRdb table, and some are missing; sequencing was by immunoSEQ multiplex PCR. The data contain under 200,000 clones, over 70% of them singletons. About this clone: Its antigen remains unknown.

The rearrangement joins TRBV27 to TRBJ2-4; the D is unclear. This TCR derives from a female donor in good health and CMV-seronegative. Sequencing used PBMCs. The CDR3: CASSSIAKNIQYF. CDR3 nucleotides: TGTGCCAGCAGTTCAATAGCCAAAAACATTCAGTACTTC.